This passage covers 16 T cell receptor beta chains from one sample sequenced in a study of monozygotic twins with inflammatory bowel disease. Reprocessing the 5' RACE reads, TCRdb reports a single entry for every CDR3 protein and omits DNA. The sample has around 97,000 distinct CDR3 sequences; the top ten hold 1.5% to 2%. The material sequenced was blood. These receptors were taken from a human donor with ulcerative colitis or Crohn's disease, or a healthy co-twin of an affected twin (not recorded which).

This chain connects TRBV20-1 to TRBJ2-1; there is no DNA to check the TCRdb D call of TRBD1. Per the germline V gene, CDR1 is DFQATT and CDR2 is SNEGSKA (reference sequence). This CDR3 is 12 amino acids long. CDR3 amino acids: CSANPWGTEQFF.

V gene TRBV4-3 combines with J gene TRBJ2-2; there is no DNA to check the TCRdb D call of TRBD2. Germline V gene lookup returns CDR1 LGHNA and CDR2 YSLEER. The CDR3 is made up of 16 amino acids. The CDR3 sequence is CASSRSGLILTGELFF.

The chain combines TRBV9 with TRBJ2-2; the D gene TCRdb calls, TRBD1, cannot be checked with no DNA. Germline CDR1 reads SGDLS; CDR2 reads YYNGEE. The CDR3 sequence is 13 residues long. The CDR3 here is CASSGTGPGELFF.

This sequence joins TRBV21-1 and TRBJ2-7. TRBV21-1 is a pseudogene segment. This CDR3 has 14 amino acids. The CDR3 sequence: CASSNRQGPYEQYF.

V is TRBV5-1 and J is TRBJ2-5; the D call from TCRdb, TRBD2, cannot be confirmed without DNA. The CDR3 is 16 amino acids. The V gene's germline CDR1 is SGHRS and CDR2 YFSETQ. CDR3 region: CASSLGSNSGQETQYF.

The chain is built from TRBV7-8 and TRBJ2-4; TCRdb's D call, TRBD2, is unchecked because there is no DNA. CDR3 size: 19 residues. CDR1 and CDR2 from the germline V gene are SGHVS and FQNEAQ. This CDR3 is CASSLVTGLAGGHGNIQYF.

V is TRBV29-1 and J is TRBJ2-4; TCRdb names TRBD1, which stays unverified in the absence of DNA. CDR3 size: 14 residues. The V gene's germline CDR1 is SQVTM and CDR2 ANQGSEA. The CDR3 is CSVGQGGTKNIQYF.

The chain joins TRBV5-1 to TRBJ1-1; lacking DNA, the TRBD1 call made by TCRdb goes unchecked. The CDR3 has 15 amino acids. The germline CDR1 and CDR2 sequences are SGHRS and YFSETQ. This chain's CDR3 is CASSSNDRGSREAFF.

The chain recombines TRBV7-2 with TRBJ2-1; checking the TCRdb D call of TRBD2 is not possible without DNA. In germline, CDR1 is SGHTA, CDR2 FQGNSA. There are 16 residues in the CDR3. The CDR3 is CASSLDSSGRWNEQFF.

The chain has TRBV30 and TRBJ2-5; the TRBD1 assignment by TCRdb is unverifiable without DNA. The length of the CDR3 is 14 residues. CDR1 and CDR2 (germline): GTSNPN, SVGIG (reference sequence). The CDR3 sequence is CAWRIRSGRETQYF.

The V gene is TRBV9, the J gene TRBJ2-1; the TRBD2 assignment by TCRdb is unverifiable without DNA. The CDR3 consists of 15 residues. The germline gives CDR1 SGDLS, CDR2 YYNGEE. The CDR3 region is CASSPRDSGNNEQFF. The full variable domain, in which reference TRBV9 and TRBJ2-1 provide the parts outside the CDR3, is DSGVTQTPKHLITATGQRVTLRCSPRSGDLSVYWYQQSLDQGLQFLIQYYNGEERAKGNILERFSAQQFPDLHSELNLSSLELGDSALYFCASSPRDSGNNEQFFGPGTRLTVL.

The chain carries TRBV20-1 and TRBJ2-4; the TCRdb D gene call, TRBD1, has no DNA to confirm it. Germline CDR1 DFQATT, CDR2 SNEGSKA (reference sequence). The CDR3 is made up of 14 amino acids. The CDR3 is CSTGGYGAKNIQYF.

The chain is built from TRBV27 and TRBJ2-1; TCRdb proposes TRBD1, but this gene call is untestable without DNA. Looked up from germline, CDR1 is MNHEY and CDR2 is SMNVEV (reference sequence). The CDR3 length is 15 residues. The CDR3 sequence: CASSLRGVGRDEQFF.

V and J are TRBV7-2 and TRBJ1-4. Germline lookup yields CDR1 SGHTA and CDR2 FQGNSA. CDR3 length equals 15 residues. CDR3 protein: CASSPSPGTNEKLFF.

The rearrangement joins TRBV27 to TRBJ2-6; absent DNA, TCRdb's TRBD2 call cannot be checked. Germline CDR1 and CDR2: MNHEY and SMNVEV (reference sequence). The CDR3 is 17 residues long. The CDR3 loop is CASSLYSGMAGANVLTF.

The chain recombines TRBV5-1 with TRBJ1-2. CDR3 size: 12 residues. CDR1 is SGHRS, CDR2 YFSETQ, per germline. CDR3: CASSREGDGYTF.